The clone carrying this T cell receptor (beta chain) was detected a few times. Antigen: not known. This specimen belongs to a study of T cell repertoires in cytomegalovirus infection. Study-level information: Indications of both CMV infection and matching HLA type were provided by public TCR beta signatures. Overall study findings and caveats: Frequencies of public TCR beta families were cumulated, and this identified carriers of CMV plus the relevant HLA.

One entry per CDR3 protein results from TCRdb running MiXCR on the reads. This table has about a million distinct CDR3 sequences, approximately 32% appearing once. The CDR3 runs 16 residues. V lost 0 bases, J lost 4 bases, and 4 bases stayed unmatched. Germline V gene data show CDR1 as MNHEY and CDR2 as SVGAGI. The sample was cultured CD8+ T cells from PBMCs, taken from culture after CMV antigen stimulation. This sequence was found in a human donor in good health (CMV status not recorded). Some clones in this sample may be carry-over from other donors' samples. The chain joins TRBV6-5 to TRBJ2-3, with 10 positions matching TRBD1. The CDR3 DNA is TGTGCCAGCAGTTACTCCGGGACAGGGGAATCAGATACGCAGTATTTT. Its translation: CASSYSGTGESDTQYF.